The 26 T cell receptor beta chains listed next were all sequenced from one sample in a study of T cell responses to AZD1222 COVID-19 vaccine. Generated by immunoSEQ multiplex PCR, the TCRdb table keeps only in-frame clones and is missing some. Of around 120,000 clones in the sample, about 88% were seen once. Sequenced material: peripheral blood, taken on day 0 of AZD1222 vaccination. The source is an adult in good health.

The rearrangement uses TRBV7-2 and TRBJ1-2; 7 nucleotides match TRBD1. Trimming at V came to 5 bases and at J to 4 bases, leaving 10 bases not matched to a gene. The CDR3 contains 15 residues. Germline CDR1 and CDR2: SGHTA and FQGNSA. The CDR3 protein is CASSPGREGAYGYTF. The DNA for the CDR3 is TGTGCCAGCAGCCCCGGGCGGGAGGGGGCCTATGGCTACACCTTC.

The gene calls are TRBV6-2 or TRBV6-3 and TRBJ1-5; no reliable D call. Looked up from germline, CDR1 is MNHEY and CDR2 is SVGEGT. CDR3 size: 15 residues. Trimming removed 0 bases from V and 6 bases from J, with 12 bases in between. As DNA, the CDR3 is TGTGCCAGCAGTTACTCCCCTTCTTCGGGTCAGCCCCAGCATTTT. This gives the protein CASSYSPSSGQPQHF.

The table lists this clone with a count of one. This chain connects TRBV27 to TRBJ2-2; D not certain. Trimming pared 3 bases from V and 3 bases from J, leaving 2 bases between. This CDR3 spans 12 amino acids. Germline V gene lookup returns CDR1 MNHEY and CDR2 SMNVEV (reference sequence). The CDR3 reads CASSFYTGELFF. As DNA, the CDR3 is TGTGCCAGCAGTTTTTACACCGGGGAGCTGTTTTTT.

V gene TRBV24-1 combines with J gene TRBJ1-2; 7 bases map to TRBD1. This CDR3 contains 15 residues. Trimming took 2 bases from V and 4 from J; bases not matched to a gene: 6. Germline V gene data show CDR1 as KGHDR and CDR2 as SFDVKD. The CDR3: CATSDSNRGVYGYTF. For the CDR3, the DNA is TGTGCCACCAGTGATTCGAACAGGGGTGTCTATGGCTACACCTTC.

The chain combines TRBV19 with TRBJ1-6, with no clear D. V lost 4 bases, J lost 11 bases, and 15 bases lay in between. Germline V gene sequence: CDR1 LNHDA, CDR2 SQIVND (reference sequence). This CDR3 is 14 amino acids long. The CDR3 DNA is TGTGCCAGTAGTAACGGCGTTCTCGGCACACCCCTCCACTTT. Its protein product is CASSNGVLGTPLHF.

The rearrangement uses TRBV10-3 and TRBJ2-1; 9 bases align to TRBD2. CDR3 length equals 15 residues. The trim removed 6 bases at V and 5 bases at J, leaving 8 bases unmatched. From germline, CDR1 is ENHRY and CDR2 SYGVKD. CDR3 region: CAIRGSGRNNNEQFF. CDR3 bases: TGTGCCATCAGGGGGAGCGGGAGGAACAACAATGAGCAGTTCTTC.

This chain joins TRBV7-9 and TRBJ1-5; TRBD1 might be the D (6 bases). The germline V and J ends were trimmed by 4 bases and 4 bases, with 20 bases remaining between them. The V gene's germline CDR1 is SEHNR and CDR2 FQNEAQ (reference sequence). The CDR3 is made up of 17 amino acids. The CDR3 spells CASSYPRGWSGNQPQHF. In nucleotides, the CDR3 is TGTGCCAGCAGCTACCCCAGGGGATGGAGCGGTAATCAGCCCCAGCATTTT.

The rearrangement uses TRBV24-1 and TRBJ1-5; 8 bases map to TRBD1. Germline-derived CDR1 and CDR2 are KGHDR and SFDVKD. Trimming at V came to 3 bases and at J to 8 bases, leaving 8 bases not matched to a gene. This CDR3 spans 15 amino acids. Here the CDR3 reads CATSDEQGGPEPQHF. The CDR3 bases are TGTGCCACCAGTGATGAACAGGGGGGACCAGAGCCCCAGCATTTT.

This clone appeared a single time. The J gene is TRBJ1-6, the V gene TRBV27; D gene uncertain. CDR3 length: 16 residues. V lost 8 bases, J lost 0 bases, and 14 bases lay in between. Germline V gene lookup returns CDR1 MNHEY and CDR2 SMNVEV (reference sequence). The CDR3 reads CASRSPGSSYNSPLHF. For the CDR3, the DNA is TGTGCCAGCCGGTCCCCTGGGAGCTCCTATAATTCACCCCTCCACTTT.

The chain has TRBV5-4 and TRBJ2-7; tentative D call: TRBD2 (5 bases). V lost 2 bases, J lost 7 bases, and 16 bases lay in between. The CDR3 sequence is 14 residues long. The germline V gene has CDR1 SGHNT and CDR2 YYREEE (reference sequence). This chain's CDR3 is CASSFEPSRREQYF. CDR3 DNA: TGTGCCAGCAGCTTCGAGCCTTCCCGGAGGGAGCAGTACTTC. The whole variable domain, filled in from reference TRBV5-4 and TRBJ2-7, reads ETGVTQSPTHLIKTRGQQVTLRCSSQSGHNTVSWYQQALGQGPQFIFQYYREEENGRGNFPPRFSGLQFPNYSSELNVNALELDDSALYLCASSFEPSRREQYFGPGTRLTVT.

This chain links TRBV9 with TRBJ2-7; tentatively, D is TRBD2 (6 bases). Germline V gene data show CDR1 as SGDLS and CDR2 as YYNGEE. Trimming removed 5 bases from V and 4 bases from J, with 19 bases in between. The CDR3 sequence is 15 residues long. The CDR3: CASSGLWDCLYEQYF. In DNA form, the CDR3 reads TGTGCCAGCAGTGGGTTATGGGACTGTCTTTACGAGCAGTACTTC.

The V gene is TRBV9, the J gene TRBJ2-2; 8 bases line up with TRBD2. CDR1 and CDR2 (germline): SGDLS, YYNGEE. The V gene end was trimmed by 3 bases and the J gene end by 3 bases; junction bases not matched to a gene: 4. The CDR3 contains 15 residues. The CDR3: CASSGPGLDTGELFF. In nucleotides, the CDR3 is TGTGCCAGCAGCGGGCCGGGACTAGACACCGGGGAGCTGTTTTTT.

The chain joins TRBV11-2 to TRBJ2-7; TRBD1 might be the D (5 bases). Looked up from germline, CDR1 is SGHAT and CDR2 is FQNNGV. CDR3 size: 17 residues. V dropped 4 bases and J dropped 5 bases, with 24 bases sitting between them. CDR3 in amino acids: CASSSEAIVVGANEQYF. CDR3 sequence (DNA): TGTGCCAGCAGCTCAGAGGCGATAGTGGTTGGGGCAAACGAGCAGTACTTC.

The chain recombines TRBV5-1 with TRBJ2-5; 9 nucleotides match TRBD1. V dropped 5 bases and J dropped 3; count of bases not matched to a gene: 8. CDR1 SGHRS and CDR2 YFSETQ come from the germline V gene. The CDR3 extends over 15 amino acids. This CDR3 is CASSRGQGTEETQYF. The CDR3 DNA reads as TGCGCCAGCAGTCGGGGACAGGGTACCGAAGAGACCCAGTACTTC.

This chain links TRBV28 with TRBJ1-1; 12 bases are shared with TRBD1. The trim removed 8 bases at V and 5 bases at J, leaving 6 bases unmatched. CDR3 length: 14 amino acids. The germline CDR1 and CDR2 sequences are MDHEN and SYDVKM. The CDR3 DNA follows: TGTGCCAGCGTGGGACAGGGGGCTTGGACTGAAGCTTTCTTT. Its translation: CASVGQGAWTEAFF.

This clone came up once. The chain couples TRBV6-5 to TRBJ2-7; D perhaps matches TRBD1 (6 bases). This CDR3 has 13 amino acids. Germline values: CDR1 MNHEY, CDR2 SVGAGI. V was shortened by 8 bases and J by 7 bases, with 18 bases between the two germline ends. CDR3 sequence reads: CASGSIPGHEQYF. In DNA, the CDR3 is TGTGCCAGCGGAAGTATACCGGGACATGAGCAGTACTTC.

V gene TRBV5-6 combines with J gene TRBJ2-3, with 7 bases matching TRBD2. Germline loops: CDR1 SGHDT, CDR2 YYEEEE. The CDR3 has 14 amino acids. The V segment lost 3 bases and the J segment 4 bases; nucleotides outside the gene matches: 5. The CDR3 coding sequence is TGTGCCAGCAGCTCGAGGGAGGGACCAGATACGCAGTATTTT. It encodes CASSSREGPDTQYF. Filled out from reference TRBV5-6 and TRBJ2-3, the complete variable domain reads DAGVTQSPTHLIKTRGQQVTLRCSPKSGHDTVSWYQQALGQGPQFIFQYYEEEERQRGNFPDRFSGHQFPNYSSELNVNALLLGDSALYLCASSSREGPDTQYFGPGTRLTVL.

This clone came up once. V gene TRBV7-9 combines with J gene TRBJ1-4; D remains unclear. Trimming took off 2 bases at V and 0 bases at J, with 1 base between the two ends. The CDR3 runs to 13 residues. Germline V gene sequence: CDR1 SEHNR, CDR2 FQNEAQ (reference sequence). The CDR3 bases are TGTGCCAGCAGCTTAACAACTAATGAAAAACTGTTTTTT. It specifies CASSLTTNEKLFF.

The gene calls are TRBV19 and TRBJ2-2; tentatively, D is TRBD2 (6 bases). The CDR3 runs to 17 residues. CDR1 LNHDA and CDR2 SQIVND come from the germline V gene (reference sequence). The V and J ends lost 1 base and 5 bases respectively, with 17 bases between them. The CDR3 sequence: CASSIVWGEEVTGELFF. The CDR3 DNA sequence: TGTGCCAGTAGTATAGTCTGGGGGGAAGAGGTAACCGGGGAGCTGTTTTTT.

J is TRBJ1-3 and V is TRBV27; D may be TRBD1 (5 bases). CDR3 length: 14 amino acids. Between the trimmed V and J ends, which lost 6 bases and 2 bases, there was a span of 11 bases. From germline, CDR1 is MNHEY and CDR2 SMNVEV (reference sequence). The CDR3 spells CASRSDTAGNTIYF. The CDR3 bases are TGTGCCAGCAGGTCGGACACAGCTGGAAACACCATATATTTT.

The genes are TRBV3-1 (or the pseudogene TRBV3-2) and TRBJ1-2; 9 nucleotides agree with TRBD1. Per germline, CDR1 LGHDT and CDR2 YNNKEL (reference sequence). The CDR3 is made up of 14 amino acids. V shed 5 bases, J shed 4 bases, and the junction held 5 bases outside the gene matches. Here the CDR3 DNA reads TGTGCCAGCAGCTTACAGGGGGCGCGCTATGGCTACACCTTC. Protein product: CASSLQGARYGYTF.

The count of this clone is one. The chain combines TRBV28 with TRBJ1-4; no clear D gene. This CDR3 comprises 15 residues. V dropped 8 bases and J dropped 6 bases, with 19 bases sitting between them. Germline V gene lookup returns CDR1 MDHEN and CDR2 SYDVKM. The CDR3 region is CASCPRAQFHEKLFF. The CDR3, as DNA: TGTGCCAGCTGCCCACGGGCACAGTTTCATGAAAAACTGTTTTTT.

The V gene is TRBV7-9, the J gene TRBJ1-2; unclear D gene. Per germline, CDR1 SEHNR and CDR2 FQNEAQ (reference sequence). This CDR3 has 13 residues. Deletions cut 5 bases from V and 6 bases from J, with 13 bases between. CDR3 bases: TGTGCCAGCAGCCCCGCTCGGGTCCATGGCTACACCTTC. Residues: CASSPARVHGYTF.

The V call is TRBV24-1, the J call TRBJ1-2, with D perhaps TRBD1 (6 bases). Looked up from germline, CDR1 is KGHDR and CDR2 is SFDVKD. Trimming removed 9 bases at V and 2 bases at J, with 9 bases between. This CDR3 is 12 amino acids long. The CDR3 nucleotides are TGTGCCACCGAGGACAGCAACTATGGCTACACCTTC. Amino acids: CATEDSNYGYTF.

This chain connects TRBV24-1 to TRBJ2-7; perhaps TRBD2 as D (6 bases). Germline V CDR1 and CDR2: KGHDR, SFDVKD. This CDR3 comprises 12 residues. V shed 5 bases and J shed 6 bases, with 10 bases lying between them. CDR3 DNA sequence: TGTGCCACCAGTGTGTCGGGGGTCGAGCAGTACTTC. It is translated as CATSVSGVEQYF.

The rearrangement uses TRBV27 and TRBJ2-7, with TRBD1 matching over 9 bases. Looked up from germline, CDR1 is MNHEY and CDR2 is SMNVEV (reference sequence). V gave up 3 bases and J gave up 4 bases; unmatched junction bases: 4. CDR3 length: 14 amino acids. CDR3 bases: TGTGCCAGCAGTTTTGGGGACAGGGTATACGAGCAGTACTTC. Its translation: CASSFGDRVYEQYF.